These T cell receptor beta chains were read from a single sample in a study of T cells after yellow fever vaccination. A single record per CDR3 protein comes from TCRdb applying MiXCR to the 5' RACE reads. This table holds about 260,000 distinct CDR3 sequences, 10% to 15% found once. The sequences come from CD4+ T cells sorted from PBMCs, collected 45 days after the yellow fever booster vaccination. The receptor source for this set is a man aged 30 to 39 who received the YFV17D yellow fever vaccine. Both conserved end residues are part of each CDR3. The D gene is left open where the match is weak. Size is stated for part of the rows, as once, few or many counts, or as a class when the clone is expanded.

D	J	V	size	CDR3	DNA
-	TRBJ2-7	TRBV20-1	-	CSATSRDPTYEQYF	TGCAGTGCTACTTCCCGGGACCCCACCTACGAGCAGTACTTC
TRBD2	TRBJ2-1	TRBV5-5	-	CASSFTIAGGPHEQFF	TGTGCCAGCAGCTTTACTATAGCGGGAGGGCCGCATGAGCAGTTCTTC
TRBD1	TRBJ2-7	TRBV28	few	CASSPTGGGRGEQYF	TGTGCCAGCAGCCCGACAGGGGGCGGCAGGGGCGAGCAGTACTTC
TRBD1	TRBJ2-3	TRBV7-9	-	CASSEGGGIPIDTQYF	TGTGCCAGCAGCGAAGGGGGCGGAATCCCAATAGATACGCAGTATTTT
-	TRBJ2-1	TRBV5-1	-	CASSLPTGVSYNEQFF	TGCGCCAGCAGCTTACCTACCGGGGTCTCCTACAATGAGCAGTTCTTC
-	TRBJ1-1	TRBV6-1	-	CAITQGPNTEAFF	TGTGCCATAACCCAAGGGCCGAACACTGAAGCTTTCTTT
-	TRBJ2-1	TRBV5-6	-	CASTSGAEQFF	TGTGCCAGCACCTCTGGGGCTGAGCAGTTCTTC
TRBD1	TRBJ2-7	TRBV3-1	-	CASSQGAGGEQYF	TGTGCCAGCAGCCAAGGGGCAGGGGGCGAGCAGTACTTC
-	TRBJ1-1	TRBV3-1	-	CASSQDGSGSGGKAFF	TGTGCCAGCAGCCAAGATGGTAGCGGGTCAGGTGGCAAAGCTTTCTTT
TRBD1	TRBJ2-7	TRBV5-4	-	CASSPGTDCEQYF	TGTGCCAGCAGCCCCGGGACAGACTGCGAGCAGTACTTC
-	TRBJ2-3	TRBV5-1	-	CASSLGLHPQSTDTQYF	TGCGCCAGCAGCTTGGGTCTTCATCCACAGTCCACAGATACGCAGTATTTT
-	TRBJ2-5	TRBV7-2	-	CASSLWGTKEETQYF	TGTGCCAGCAGCTTATGGGGGACAAAAGAAGAGACCCAGTACTTC
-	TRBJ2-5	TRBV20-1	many	CSVGGEETQYF	TGCAGTGTCGGGGGAGAAGAGACCCAGTACTTC
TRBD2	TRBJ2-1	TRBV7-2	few	CASSLGSGSGNEQFF	TGTGCCAGCAGCTTAGGTAGCGGGAGCGGAAATGAGCAGTTCTTC
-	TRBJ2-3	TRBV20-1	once	CSANPDGTSTDTQYF	TGCAGTGCTAACCCAGACGGGACTAGCACAGATACGCAGTATTTT
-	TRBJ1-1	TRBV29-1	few	CSVVRGQNTEAFF	TGCAGCGTAGTACGGGGGCAGAACACTGAAGCTTTCTTT
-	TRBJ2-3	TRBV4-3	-	CASSLDGRGRTDTQYF	TGCGCCAGCAGCCTCGACGGCAGGGGTCGTACAGATACGCAGTATTTT
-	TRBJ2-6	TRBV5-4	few	CASSPAAGTGANVLTF	TGTGCCAGCAGCCCGGCCGCGGGTACTGGGGCCAACGTCCTGACTTTC
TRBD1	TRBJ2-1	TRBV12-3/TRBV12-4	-	CASSIRDRGESEQFF	TGTGCCAGCAGTATCCGGGACAGGGGTGAAAGTGAGCAGTTCTTC
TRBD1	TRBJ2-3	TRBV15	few	CATSSPFWDRGDTQYF	TGTGCCACCAGCTCTCCCTTTTGGGACAGGGGTGATACGCAGTATTTT
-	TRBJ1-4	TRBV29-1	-	CSVGWTADVAKLFF	TGCAGCGTTGGATGGACGGCCGATGTAGCAAAACTGTTTTTT
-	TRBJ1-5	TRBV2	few	CASSEAIPGQPQHF	TGTGCCAGCAGTGAAGCGATCCCTGGCCAGCCCCAGCATTTT
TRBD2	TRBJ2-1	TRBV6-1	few	CASSSGGLAGSEQFF	TGTGCCAGCAGCAGTGGTGGACTAGCGGGAAGTGAGCAGTTCTTC
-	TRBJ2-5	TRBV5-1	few	CASSSGTIQETQYF	TGCGCCAGCAGTTCCGGGACGATCCAAGAGACCCAGTACTTC
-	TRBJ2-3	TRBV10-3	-	CAINERREDTQYF	TGTGCCATCAATGAGAGGCGGGAAGATACGCAGTATTTT
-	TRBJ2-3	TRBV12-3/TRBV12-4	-	CASSLGSGQLYTDTQYF	TGTGCCAGCAGTTTAGGTTCCGGACAGCTCTACACAGATACGCAGTATTTT
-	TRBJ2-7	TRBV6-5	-	CASSYGGGGSSSRNEQYF	TGTGCCAGCAGTTATGGTGGTGGGGGGTCCTCCTCGAGGAACGAGCAGTACTTC